This is a list of T cell receptor beta chains from one sample in a study of shared clonotypes between healthy human individuals. The table came from immunoSEQ multiplex PCR; TCRdb's copy has only in-frame clones and leaves some out. The sample consists of 2 million to 3 million clones, under 95% of them appearing once. Sample: naive CD4+ T cells from PBMCs. The receptors were gathered from a man aged 18-30 years in good health. Some clones in this sample may be carry-over from other donors' samples. Both conserved end residues are part of each CDR3. The D gene is left open where the match is weak. Clone sizes are given selectively: once, few, many, or a class where the clone is expanded.

NA,TRBJ2-5,TRBD2,TRBV9,CASSLPLATSEETQYF,TGTGCCAGCAGCCTTCCTCTAGCGACTAGCGAGGAGACCCAGTACTTC
NA,TRBJ2-2,TRBD2,TRBV7-2,CASSPGLAGEFIGELFF,TGTGCCAGCAGCCCCGGACTAGCGGGAGAGTTTATCGGGGAGCTGTTTTTT
NA,TRBJ2-3,NA,TRBV9,CASSVETRMGTDTQYF,TGTGCCAGCAGCGTAGAGACTAGGATGGGCACAGATACGCAGTATTTT
once,TRBJ2-7,NA,TRBV19,CASSRADYEQYF,TGTGCCAGTAGTCGGGCGGACTACGAGCAGTACTTC
NA,TRBJ2-5,NA,TRBV28,CASSSGGGHQETQYF,TGTGCCAGCAGTTCCGGGGGAGGTCACCAAGAGACCCAGTACTTC
NA,TRBJ2-3,TRBD2,TRBV7-9,CASSHTSGRTYTDTQYF,TGTGCCAGCAGCCACACTAGCGGGAGGACCTACACAGATACGCAGTATTTT
NA,TRBJ2-7,NA,TRBV25-1,CASSGPSYEQYF,TGTGCCAGCAGCGGACCGAGCTACGAGCAGTACTTC
NA,TRBJ1-4,NA,TRBV11-2,CASSLDVWGADEKLFF,TGTGCCAGCAGCTTAGATGTGTGGGGGGCTGATGAAAAACTGTTTTTT
few,TRBJ1-5,TRBD1,TRBV6-5,CASSPGQGAFQPQHF,TGTGCCAGCAGTCCCGGACAGGGGGCATTTCAGCCCCAGCATTTT
once,TRBJ2-2,TRBD2,TRBV4-1,CASSLLAGGDTGELFF,TGCGCCAGCAGCCTATTAGCGGGAGGGGACACCGGGGAGCTGTTTTTT
NA,TRBJ2-7,TRBD1,TRBV5-1,CASSLGRTGGNEQYF,TGCGCCAGCAGCTTGGGACGGACAGGAGGCAACGAGCAGTACTTC
NA,TRBJ1-3,NA,TRBV19,CASSILGFSGNTIYF,TGTGCCAGTAGTATACTAGGATTCTCTGGAAACACCATATATTTT
NA,TRBJ1-4,NA,TRBV5-6,CASSLAGSNEKLFF,TGTGCCAGCAGCTTGGCCGGGTCTAATGAAAAACTGTTTTTT
NA,TRBJ2-1,NA,TRBV27,CASSPGIPYGSNEQFF,TGTGCCAGCAGTCCCGGGATCCCCTATGGGTCAAATGAGCAGTTCTTC
NA,TRBJ2-7,NA,TRBV6-5,CASSTDSLRSYEQYF,TGTGCCAGCAGTACCGACAGCCTTAGGTCCTACGAGCAGTACTTC
NA,TRBJ1-5,NA,TRBV4-2,CASSQGAEGGDQPQHF,TGTGCCAGCAGCCAAGGGGCCGAGGGAGGGGATCAGCCCCAGCATTTT
NA,TRBJ2-7,NA,TRBV5-6,CASSLFRGHYEQYF,TGTGCCAGCAGCTTGTTCAGGGGACACTACGAGCAGTACTTC
few,TRBJ1-1,NA,TRBV21-1,CASSKALWQGNTEAFF,TGTGCCAGCAGCAAAGCGCTTTGGCAGGGGAACACTGAAGCTTTCTTT
NA,TRBJ2-7,NA,TRBV4-3,CASSQTADTGEQYF,TGCGCCAGCAGCCAAACGGCAGACACGGGCGAGCAGTACTTC
NA,TRBJ2-7,TRBD2,TRBV7-6,CASSLGLLSYEQYF,TGTGCCAGCAGCCTGGGACTACTCTCCTACGAGCAGTACTTC
NA,TRBJ2-2,NA,TRBV18,CASSRPLTGELFF,TGTGCCAGCTCACGACCCCTAACCGGGGAGCTGTTTTTT
NA,TRBJ2-7,NA,TRBV27,CASSLFRGVGQSYEQYF,TGTGCCAGCAGTTTATTTAGGGGAGTAGGACAGTCCTACGAGCAGTACTTC
NA,TRBJ2-7,NA,TRBV9,CASSQAVSSYEQYF,TGTGCCAGCAGTCAGGCAGTGAGCTCCTACGAGCAGTACTTC
NA,TRBJ2-5,NA,TRBV5-4,CASSLDGATRGTQYF,TGTGCCAGCAGCTTGGACGGGGCCACCCGGGGGACCCAGTACTTC
few,TRBJ1-1,NA,TRBV27,CASSIRPNTEAFF,TGTGCCAGCAGTATCCGCCCCAACACTGAAGCTTTCTTT
NA,TRBJ2-5,NA,TRBV7-8,CASSFQFSGTPQETQYF,TGTGCCAGCAGCTTTCAGTTCTCCGGGACACCCCAAGAGACCCAGTACTTC
NA,TRBJ1-3,TRBD1,TRBV4-3,CASSQGTGSGNTIYF,TGCGCCAGCAGCCAGGGGACAGGCTCTGGAAACACCATATATTTT
NA,TRBJ1-2,NA,TRBV7-8,CASSLGRASWGGYTF,TGTGCCAGCAGCTTAGGACGTGCGTCGTGGGGTGGCTACACCTTC